One and the same sample provided the 20 T cell receptor beta chains below, sequenced in a study of T-cell reconstitution after alpha-beta-depleted transplantation in children. Unique molecular identifiers were incorporated into the prepared TCRbeta library. Using its own MiXCR run on the PCR reads, TCRdb lists one record per CDR3 protein. The profile shows over 150,000 distinct CDR3 sequences, about 6.6% of them singletons. The sequencing here drew on PBMCs, taken before TCRalphabeta/CD19-depleted stem cell transplant. Every receptor here comes from a boy aged 2-15 years with acute lymphoblastic leukemia, due to receive a stem cell transplant.

Within the sample, this clonotype is medium-sized (0.01 to 0.1%). V is TRBV5-1 and J is TRBJ2-3; maybe TRBD1 (6 bases). The length of the CDR3 is 19 residues. V lost 2 bases and J lost 0, with 22 bases in between. CDR1 and CDR2 from the germline V gene are SGHRS and YFSETQ. The DNA for the CDR3 is TGCGCCAGCAGCTTCCCTCAGGCCCTAAGGGGGTTAAGCACAGATACGCAGTATTTT. Residues: CASSFPQALRGLSTDTQYF.

This clonotype was detected a few times. This sequence joins TRBV6-2 or TRBV6-3 and TRBJ2-3; the D is unclear. The CDR3 is 14 residues long. V was shortened by 6 bases and J by 2 bases, with 12 bases between the two germline ends. Germline V gene sequence: CDR1 MNHEY, CDR2 SVGEGT. The CDR3 reads CASRCVGPTDTQYF. The CDR3 DNA is TGTGCCAGCAGATGCGTAGGGCCCACAGATACGCAGTATTTT.

This clonotype appeared a few times. The chain uses TRBV4-2 and TRBJ2-1; a possible D gene is TRBD2 (5 bases). V gave up 3 bases and J gave up 4 bases, with 10 bases separating them. The germline CDR1 and CDR2 sequences are LGHNA and YNFKEQ. The CDR3 is made up of 14 amino acids. CDR3 DNA sequence: TGTGCCAGCAGCCAGAGCGGAGCTTACAATGAGCAGTTCTTC. Translation: CASSQSGAYNEQFF.

This clonotype was detected ten times or more. The V call is TRBV7-8, the J call TRBJ2-1; D is possibly TRBD2 (5 bases). The CDR3 contains 17 residues. The V end was cut by 2 bases, the J end by 0 bases, with 14 bases between. From germline, CDR1 is SGHVS and CDR2 FQNEAQ. CDR3 protein: CASSLTGRLSSYNEQFF. The CDR3 DNA sequence: TGTGCCAGCAGCTTAACCGGACGACTAAGCTCCTACAATGAGCAGTTCTTC.

This clonotype appeared many times. V and J are TRBV7-2 and TRBJ2-3; D tentatively reads TRBD1 or TRBD2 (6 bases each). The CDR3 is 15 residues long. Trimming removed 1 base from V and 5 bases from J, with 13 bases in between. Germline-derived CDR1 and CDR2 are SGHTA and FQGNSA. The DNA for the CDR3 is TGTGCCAGCAGCTTAGACGGCGGAGGGGGAGATACGCAGTATTTT. The encoded protein is CASSLDGGGGDTQYF.

This clonotype was recorded at least ten times. The gene calls are TRBV29-1 and TRBJ2-1; D might be TRBD2 (5 bases). Trimming removed 2 bases at V and 7 bases at J, with 6 bases between. This CDR3 region has 11 residues. Per germline, CDR1 SQVTM and CDR2 ANQGSEA. Written as DNA, the CDR3 is TGCAGCGTTGAACGGGGAAATGAGCAGTTCTTC. It specifies CSVERGNEQFF.

Concerning this clonotype itself: This may be a read error, as it is one base from a much larger clone. The CDR3 loop is CAGSDGGPDTQYF. CDR3 DNA sequence: TGTGCCGGCAGTGACGGTGGACCAGATACGCAGTATTTT. V usage is TRBV6-1 and J usage is TRBJ2-3; D remains unclear. In germline, CDR1 is MNHNS, CDR2 SASEGT. This CDR3 is 13 amino acids long.

This clonotype was detected only a few times. The chain has TRBV7-9 and TRBJ2-5; TRBD2 might be the D (6 bases). Germline-derived CDR1 and CDR2 are SEHNR and FQNEAQ (reference sequence). V dropped 5 bases and J dropped 3 bases, with 13 bases sitting between them. This CDR3 contains 14 residues. The CDR3 here is CASSPPRDEETQYF. CDR3 DNA sequence: TGTGCCAGCAGCCCCCCGCGGGATGAAGAGACCCAGTACTTC.

Comments on this clonotype: The conserved final phenylalanine or tryptophan is absent from the CDR3, which likely points to a read error. The rearrangement links TRBV7-3 to TRBJ2-7; 10 nucleotides agree with TRBD1. The V and J ends lost 6 bases and 1 base, in that order; junction bases with no gene match: 6. The CDR3 length is 15 residues. Per germline, CDR1 SGHTA and CDR2 FQGTGA. The CDR3 sequence is CASRSRDRGSYEQYL. The CDR3 DNA sequence: TGTGCCAGCAGAAGCCGGGACAGGGGATCCTACGAGCAGTACTTG.

This clonotype was counted at least ten times. The V gene is TRBV5-3, the J gene TRBJ2-5; 7 positions match TRBD1. TRBV5-3 belongs to the ORF category, with a function that is uncertain. The CDR3 sequence is 16 residues long. V trimming: 9 bases; J trimming: 5 bases; junction bases outside the gene matches: 19. Here the CDR3 DNA reads TGTGCCACCGGAGAGGGGGCAGCTTCCCAAGGGGAGACCCAGTACTTC. The encoded protein is CATGEGAASQGETQYF.

At least ten counts were recorded for this clonotype. V usage is TRBV7-8 and J usage is TRBJ2-2; possibly TRBD1 for D (6 bases). Germline V gives CDR1 SGHVS, CDR2 FQNEAQ. The CDR3 has 14 residues. Trimming cost V 0 bases and J 8 bases, with 10 bases left between them. CDR3 sequence reads: CASSLAWGQGELFF. The CDR3 region has the DNA TGTGCCAGCAGCTTAGCGTGGGGGCAAGGGGAGCTGTTTTTT.

This clonotype was counted between two and nine times. The rearrangement joins TRBV20-1 to TRBJ2-7; 10 bases map to TRBD1. In germline, CDR1 is DFQATT, CDR2 SNEGSKA (reference sequence). CDR3 length: 14 residues. J lost 2 bases, V lost 6 bases, and 7 bases had no gene match. The CDR3 region has the DNA TGCAGTGCGAGGGACAGGGGAATCCCCTACGAGCAGTACTTC. Translating gives CSARDRGIPYEQYF.

This clonotype was seen many times. The rearrangement uses TRBV5-6 and TRBJ2-6; D not resolved. The germline V gene has CDR1 SGHDT and CDR2 YYEEEE. There are 14 residues in the CDR3. V shed 2 bases and J shed 2 bases, with 5 bases lying between them. CDR3 amino acids: CASSFRAGANVLTF. For the CDR3, the DNA is TGTGCCAGCAGCTTTCGGGCTGGGGCCAACGTCCTGACTTTC.

At least ten counts were recorded for this clonotype. V gene TRBV28 combines with J gene TRBJ2-1; D gene ambiguous. The V end was cut by 2 bases, the J end by 0 bases, with 2 bases between. The CDR3 runs 13 residues. Germline V lookup: CDR1 MDHEN, CDR2 SYDVKM. The CDR3 region has the DNA TGTGCCAGCAGTTTAAGCTCCTACAATGAGCAGTTCTTC. As protein: CASSLSSYNEQFF. Combining the CDR3 with reference TRBV28 and TRBJ2-1 gives the whole variable domain DVKVTQSSRYLVKRTGEKVFLECVQDMDHENMFWYRQDPGLGLRLIYFSYDVKMKEKGDIPEGYSVSREKKERFSLILESASTNQTSMYLCASSLSSYNEQFFGPGTRLTVL.

V gene TRBV11-2 combines with J gene TRBJ2-7; D may be TRBD2 (6 bases). Germline assignment: CDR1 SGHAT and CDR2 FQNNGV. Between the trimmed V and J ends, which lost 5 bases and 6 bases, there was a span of 14 bases. This CDR3 comprises 13 residues. The DNA for the CDR3 is TGTGCCAGCAGCCTTACTAGCTCCACCGAGCAGTACTTC. Translation: CASSLTSSTEQYF.

The chain combines TRBV7-9 with TRBJ2-7, with TRBD1 matching over 8 bases. The trim removed 4 bases at V and 5 bases at J, leaving 4 bases unmatched. Germline CDR1 reads SEHNR; CDR2 reads FQNEAQ (reference sequence). CDR3 length: 13 residues. The CDR3 DNA follows: TGTGCCAGCAGCTGGACAGGGATCGACGAGCAGTACTTC. Protein sequence: CASSWTGIDEQYF.

This chain uses TRBV27 with TRBJ2-3; maybe TRBD1 (6 bases). V was cut by 5 bases and J by 5 bases, with 17 bases left in between. Germline values: CDR1 MNHEY, CDR2 SMNVEV (reference sequence). This CDR3 region has 15 residues. CDR3 sequence reads: CASSPRSGVVDTQYF. CDR3 in DNA: TGTGCCAGCAGTCCCCGATCAGGGGTAGTAGATACGCAGTATTTT.

At least ten counts were recorded for this clonotype. The V call is TRBV7-8, the J call TRBJ2-5, with TRBD1 identical over 7 bases. This CDR3 region has 16 residues. CDR1 SGHVS and CDR2 FQNEAQ come from the germline V gene. After removal of 7 bases from V and 4 bases from J, the junction contained 15 bases not matched to a gene. The CDR3 sequence: CASTYAGTGASETQYF. For the CDR3, the DNA is TGTGCCAGCACCTACGCCGGCACAGGGGCCTCAGAGACCCAGTACTTC.

This clonotype showed up many times. The chain uses TRBV3-1 and TRBJ1-2, with D hard to call. V was cut by 4 bases and J by 6 bases, with 15 bases left in between. CDR1 is LGHDT, CDR2 YNNKEL, per germline (reference sequence). The CDR3 extends over 14 amino acids. The CDR3 DNA sequence: TGTGCCAGCAGCCCTGAACTCGTCGGGAATGGCTACACCTTC. This translates into CASSPELVGNGYTF.

The V call is TRBV19, the J call TRBJ2-1; TRBD2 aligns across 13 bases. The CDR3 extends over 15 amino acids. V lost 4 bases to trimming and J lost 5 bases; unmatched junction nucleotides: 2. The germline CDR1 and CDR2 sequences are LNHDA and SQIVND (reference sequence). CDR3 bases: TGTGCCAGTAGTAGAGGACTAGCGGGGGACAATGAGCAGTTCTTC. This gives the protein CASSRGLAGDNEQFF.